A selection of T cell receptor beta chains follows, all from one sample in a study of a mutant IDH1 vaccine in newly diagnosed glioma. TCRdb's table, derived via immunoSEQ multiplex PCR, lists solely in-frame clones and lacks some. The sample yields about 88,000 clones, approximately 80% seen once. Sequenced here: PBMCs, sampled from a glioma patient treated with radiotherapy, temozolomide or both. The receptors stem from a man aged 40-55 years with glioma. Some clones in this sample may be carry-over from other donors' samples. Each CDR3 is given with its conserved first and last residue. Each record gives: V gene, clone size, J gene, D gene, CDR3 DNA, CDR3 protein. The D gene is left open where the match is weak. A clone size is listed for some rows: how often the clone was seen (once, few, many), or a class if it is expanded.

TRBV27	.	TRBJ2-7	.	TGTGCCAGCCGTCAGGGGTACGAGCAGTACTTC	CASRQGYEQYF
TRBV6-6	.	TRBJ1-6	.	TGTGCCACCACAGGGACTTTCGATTCACCCCTCCACTTT	CATTGTFDSPLHF
TRBV10-2	.	TRBJ1-1	.	TGCGCCAGCAGGTCAGACAGGAACACTGAAGCTTTCTTT	CASRSDRNTEAFF
TRBV14	.	TRBJ2-7	.	TGTGCCAGCAGCCAAAACAGCGAGCAGTACTTC	CASSQNSEQYF
TRBV6-5	.	TRBJ2-4	TRBD1	TGTGCCAGCAGTGAACAGGGGGCTCCGGACATTCAGTACTTC	CASSEQGAPDIQYF
TRBV7-9	.	TRBJ1-2	TRBD1	TGTGCCAGCAGCCGACAGGGTGGCCTGGGGGGCTACACCTTC	CASSRQGGLGGYTF
TRBV6-1	.	TRBJ1-5	TRBD1	TGTGCCAGCAGAGACAGGGAATATAGCAATCAGCCCCAGCATTTT	CASRDREYSNQPQHF
TRBV5-1	.	TRBJ2-7	TRBD1	TGCGCCAGCAGCTTGGGGACAGGGGGGGCCCTCTACGAGCAGTACTTC	CASSLGTGGALYEQYF
TRBV2	.	TRBJ1-5	.	TGTGCCAGCAGTGTCCAGCCCAATCAGCCCCAGCATTTT	CASSVQPNQPQHF
TRBV13	once	TRBJ2-2	.	TGTGCCAGTCAGAGCCTGACTCGGGCGAACACCGGGGAGCTGTTTTTT	CASQSLTRANTGELFF
TRBV2	.	TRBJ2-5	.	TGTGCCACAACCCGGGGTTTGGAGACCCAGTACTTC	CATTRGLETQYF